This T cell receptor (beta chain) emerged from a study of T cell responses to AZD1222 COVID-19 vaccine. CDR3 length equals 14 residues. The germline gives CDR1 MDHEN, CDR2 SYDVKM. Between the trimmed V and J ends, which lost 7 bases and 8 bases, there was a span of 20 bases. Only in-frame clones appear in the TCRdb table, and some are missing; sequencing was by immunoSEQ multiplex PCR. In the table there are about 160,000 clones, less than 95% of which are singletons. The TCR was taken from an adult in good health. The sequenced sample was peripheral blood, obtained on day 0 of AZD1222 vaccination. The V gene is TRBV28, the J gene TRBJ1-2; TRBD1 might be the D (6 bases). The CDR3 sequence is CASNPRGGRGGYTF. CDR3 DNA: TGTGCCAGCAACCCCCGAGGGGGTAGAGGGGGCTACACCTTC.